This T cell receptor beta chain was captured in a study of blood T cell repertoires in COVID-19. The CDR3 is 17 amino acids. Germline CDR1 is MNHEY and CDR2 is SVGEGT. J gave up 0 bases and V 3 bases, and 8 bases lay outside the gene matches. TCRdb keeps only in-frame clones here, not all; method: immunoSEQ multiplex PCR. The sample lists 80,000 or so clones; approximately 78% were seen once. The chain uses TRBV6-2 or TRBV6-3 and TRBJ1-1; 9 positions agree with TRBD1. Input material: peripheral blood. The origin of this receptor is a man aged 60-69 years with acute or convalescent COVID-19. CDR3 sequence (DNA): TGTGCCAGCAGTTATTCGGGACAGGGACAGATGAACACTGAAGCTTTCTTT. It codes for CASSYSGQGQMNTEAFF.